This T cell receptor (beta chain) is drawn from a study of shared clonotypes between healthy human individuals. The study, taken as a whole, reports: An anticipated effect of sequencing depth on clonotype sharing among donors was recognized.

From CD4+ cells came CD45RA+ naive and CD45RA-negative memory subsets. A remark on this clone: Its antigen is not identified.

Trimming took off 6 bases at V and 7 bases at J, with 15 bases between the two ends. Germline CDR1 and CDR2: KGHSH and LQKENI. The CDR3 is 14 residues long. TCRdb's copy holds only in-frame clones and misses some; the assay was immunoSEQ multiplex PCR. The sample consists of over a million clones, about 80% of them appearing once. The genes are TRBV18 and TRBJ2-2; D tentatively fits TRBD1 or TRBD2 (5 bases each). The sample was memory CD4+ T cells from PBMCs. Subset reported: CD45RA-negative fraction. This receptor was obtained from a man aged 18 to 35 in good health. Some clones in this sample may be carry-over from other donors' samples. The CDR3 DNA follows: TGTGCCAGCTCCCAGCGACTGAGGGGCGGGGAGCTGTTTTTT. It yields the protein CASSQRLRGGELFF.